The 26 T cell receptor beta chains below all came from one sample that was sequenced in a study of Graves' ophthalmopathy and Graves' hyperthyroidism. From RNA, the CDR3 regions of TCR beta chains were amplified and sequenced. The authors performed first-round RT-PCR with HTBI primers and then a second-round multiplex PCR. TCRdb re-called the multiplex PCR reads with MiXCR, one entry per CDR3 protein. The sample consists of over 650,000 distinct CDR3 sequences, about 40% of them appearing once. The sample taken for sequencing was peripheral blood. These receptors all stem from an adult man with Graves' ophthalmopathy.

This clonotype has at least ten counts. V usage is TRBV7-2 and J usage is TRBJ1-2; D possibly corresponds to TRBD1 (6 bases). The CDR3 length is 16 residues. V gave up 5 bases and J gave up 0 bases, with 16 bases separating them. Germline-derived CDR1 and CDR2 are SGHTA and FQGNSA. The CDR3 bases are TGTGCCAGCAGCCAAAGGGGGGCAGGAGCTAACTATGGCTACACCTTC. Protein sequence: CASSQRGAGANYGYTF.

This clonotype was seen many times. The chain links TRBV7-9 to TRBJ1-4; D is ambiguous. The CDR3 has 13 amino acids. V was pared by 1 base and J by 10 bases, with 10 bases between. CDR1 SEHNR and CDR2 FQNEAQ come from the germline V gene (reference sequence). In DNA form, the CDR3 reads TGTGCCAGCAGCTTAGACTACACGGGAAAACTGTTTTTT. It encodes CASSLDYTGKLFF.

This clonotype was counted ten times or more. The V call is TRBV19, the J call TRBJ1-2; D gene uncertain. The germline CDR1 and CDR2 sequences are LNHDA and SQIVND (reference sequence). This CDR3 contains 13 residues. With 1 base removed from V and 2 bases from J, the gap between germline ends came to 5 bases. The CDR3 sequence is CASSIGRNYGYTF. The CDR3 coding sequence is TGTGCCAGTAGTATAGGAAGAAACTATGGCTACACCTTC. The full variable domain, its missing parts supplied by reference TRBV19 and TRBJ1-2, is DGGITQSPKYLFRKEGQNVTLSCEQNLNHDAMYWYRQDPGQGLRLIYYSQIVNDFQKGDIAEGYSVSREKKESFPLTVTSAQKNPTAFYLCASSIGRNYGYTFGSGTRLTVV.

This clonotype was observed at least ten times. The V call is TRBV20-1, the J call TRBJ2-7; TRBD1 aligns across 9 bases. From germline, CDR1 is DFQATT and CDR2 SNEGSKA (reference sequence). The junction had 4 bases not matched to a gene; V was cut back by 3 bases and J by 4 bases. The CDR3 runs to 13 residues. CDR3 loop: CSASGQGRYEQYF. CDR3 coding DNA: TGCAGTGCTAGTGGACAGGGGCGTTACGAGCAGTACTTC.

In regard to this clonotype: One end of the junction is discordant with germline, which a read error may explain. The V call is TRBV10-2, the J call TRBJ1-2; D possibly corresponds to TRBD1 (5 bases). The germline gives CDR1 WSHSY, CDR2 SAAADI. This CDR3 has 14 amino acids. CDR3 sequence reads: CASSYSSRDGGCTF. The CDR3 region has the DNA TGTGCCAGCAGTTACTCGAGCAGGGACGGAGGCTGCACCTTC.

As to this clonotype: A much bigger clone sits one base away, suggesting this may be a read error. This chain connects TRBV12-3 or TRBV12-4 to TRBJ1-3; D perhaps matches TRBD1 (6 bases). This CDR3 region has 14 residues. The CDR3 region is CASSTGEGGNAIYF. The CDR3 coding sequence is TGTGCCAGCAGCACCGGGGAGGGGGGAAACGCCATATATTTT.

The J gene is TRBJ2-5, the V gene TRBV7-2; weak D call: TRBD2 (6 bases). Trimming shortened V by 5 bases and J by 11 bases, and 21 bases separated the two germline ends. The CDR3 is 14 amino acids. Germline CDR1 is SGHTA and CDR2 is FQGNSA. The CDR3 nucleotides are TGTGCCAGCAGCCCGGGGACTCAGCTAGGGGAGCAGTACTTC. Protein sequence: CASSPGTQLGEQYF. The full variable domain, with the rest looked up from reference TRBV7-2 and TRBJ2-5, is GAGVSQSPSNKVTEKGKDVELRCDPISGHTALYWYRQSLGQGLEFLIYFQGNSAPDKSGLPSDRFSAERTGGSVSTLTIQRTQQEDSAVYLCASSPGTQLGEQYFGPGTRLLVL.

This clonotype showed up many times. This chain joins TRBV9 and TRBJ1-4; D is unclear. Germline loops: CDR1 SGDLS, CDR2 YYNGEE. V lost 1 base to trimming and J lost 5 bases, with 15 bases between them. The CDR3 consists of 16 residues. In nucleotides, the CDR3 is TGTGCCAGCAGCGTATCTGCTCAGTCGAAAAATGAAAAACTGTTTTTT. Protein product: CASSVSAQSKNEKLFF.

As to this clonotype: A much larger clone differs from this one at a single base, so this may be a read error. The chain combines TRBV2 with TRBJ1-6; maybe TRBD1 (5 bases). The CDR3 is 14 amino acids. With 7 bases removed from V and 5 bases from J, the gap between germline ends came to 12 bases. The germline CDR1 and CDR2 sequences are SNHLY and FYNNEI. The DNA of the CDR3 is TGTGCCAGCAATTTTTTCAGGGATAATTCACCCCTCCACTTT. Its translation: CASNFFRDNSPLHF.

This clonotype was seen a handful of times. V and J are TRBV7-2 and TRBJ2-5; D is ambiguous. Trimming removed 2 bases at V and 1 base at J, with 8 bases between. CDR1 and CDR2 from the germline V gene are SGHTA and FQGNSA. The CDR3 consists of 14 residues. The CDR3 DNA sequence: TGTGCCAGCAGCTTACTTCGGCTCCAAGAGACCCAGTACTTC. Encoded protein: CASSLLRLQETQYF. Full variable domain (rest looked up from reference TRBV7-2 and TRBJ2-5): GAGVSQSPSNKVTEKGKDVELRCDPISGHTALYWYRQSLGQGLEFLIYFQGNSAPDKSGLPSDRFSAERTGGSVSTLTIQRTQQEDSAVYLCASSLLRLQETQYFGPGTRLLVL.

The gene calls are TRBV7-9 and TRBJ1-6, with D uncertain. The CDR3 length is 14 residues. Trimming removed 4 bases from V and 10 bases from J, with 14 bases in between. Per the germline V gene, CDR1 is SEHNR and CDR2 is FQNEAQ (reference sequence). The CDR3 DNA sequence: TGTGCCAGCAGCTACCGGCAAGGGAGCTCACCCCTCCACTTT. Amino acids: CASSYRQGSSPLHF.

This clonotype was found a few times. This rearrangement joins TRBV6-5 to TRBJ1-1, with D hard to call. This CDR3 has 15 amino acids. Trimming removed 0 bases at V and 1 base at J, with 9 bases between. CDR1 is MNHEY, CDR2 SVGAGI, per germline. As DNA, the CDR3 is TGTGCCAGCAGTTACTCGGGTTTGGAGAACACTGAAGCTTTCTTT. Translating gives CASSYSGLENTEAFF.

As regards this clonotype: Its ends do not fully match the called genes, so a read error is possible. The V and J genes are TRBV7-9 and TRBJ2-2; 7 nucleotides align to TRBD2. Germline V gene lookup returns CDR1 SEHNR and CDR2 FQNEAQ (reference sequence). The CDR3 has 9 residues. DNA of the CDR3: TGTGCCAGCAGCTTAAGGCGGGGGTTT. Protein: CASSLRRGF.

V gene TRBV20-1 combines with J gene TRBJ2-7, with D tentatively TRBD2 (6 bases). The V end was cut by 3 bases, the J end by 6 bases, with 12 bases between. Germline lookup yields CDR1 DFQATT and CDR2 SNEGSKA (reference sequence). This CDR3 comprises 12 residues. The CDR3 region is CSASSSGVEQYF. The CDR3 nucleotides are TGCAGTGCTAGTTCCTCGGGAGTCGAGCAGTACTTC.

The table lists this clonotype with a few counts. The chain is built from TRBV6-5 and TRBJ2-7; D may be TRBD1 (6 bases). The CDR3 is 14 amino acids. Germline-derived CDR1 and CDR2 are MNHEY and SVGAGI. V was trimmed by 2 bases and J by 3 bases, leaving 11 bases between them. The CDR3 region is CASSYRGQVYEQYF. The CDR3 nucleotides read TGTGCCAGCAGTTACAGGGGACAAGTCTACGAGCAGTACTTC.

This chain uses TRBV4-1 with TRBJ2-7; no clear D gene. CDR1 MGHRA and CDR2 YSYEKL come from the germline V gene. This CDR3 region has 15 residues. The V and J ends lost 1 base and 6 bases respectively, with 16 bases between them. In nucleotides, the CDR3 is TGCGCCAGCAGCCAAGTGGCAGTCGCTAGATCCGAGCAGTACTTC. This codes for CASSQVAVARSEQYF.

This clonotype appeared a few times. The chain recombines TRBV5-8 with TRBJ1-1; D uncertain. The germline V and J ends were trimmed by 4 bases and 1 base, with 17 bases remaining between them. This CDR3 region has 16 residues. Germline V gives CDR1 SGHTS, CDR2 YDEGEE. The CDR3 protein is CASSQDLRSKNTEAFF. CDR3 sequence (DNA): TGTGCCAGCAGCCAAGATCTCCGGAGTAAGAACACTGAAGCTTTCTTT.

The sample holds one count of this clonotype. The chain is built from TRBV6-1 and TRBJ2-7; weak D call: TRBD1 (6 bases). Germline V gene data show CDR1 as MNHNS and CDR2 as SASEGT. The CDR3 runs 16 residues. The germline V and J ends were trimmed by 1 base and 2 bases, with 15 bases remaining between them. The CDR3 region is CASSEDPPTGTYEQYF. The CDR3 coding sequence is TGTGCCAGCAGTGAAGACCCTCCGACAGGTACCTACGAGCAGTACTTC.

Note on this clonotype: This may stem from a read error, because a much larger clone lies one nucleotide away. CDR3 in amino acids: CSAGEGGTGVYETQYF. The CDR3 nucleotides are TGCAGTGCTGGAGAGGGAGGAACAGGGGTGTATGAGACCCAGTACTTC. The chain employs TRBV20-1 and TRBJ2-5; tentatively, D is TRBD1 (7 bases). CDR1 DFQATT and CDR2 SNEGSKA come from the germline V gene (reference sequence). The CDR3 has 16 amino acids.

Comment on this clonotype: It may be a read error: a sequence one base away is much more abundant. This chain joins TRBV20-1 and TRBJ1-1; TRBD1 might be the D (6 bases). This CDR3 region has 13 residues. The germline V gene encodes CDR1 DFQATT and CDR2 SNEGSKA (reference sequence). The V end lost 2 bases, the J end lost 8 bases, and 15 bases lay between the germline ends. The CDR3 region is CSARSSDRREAFF. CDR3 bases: TGCAGTGCTAGAAGCTCAGACAGGAGGGAAGCTTTCTTT.

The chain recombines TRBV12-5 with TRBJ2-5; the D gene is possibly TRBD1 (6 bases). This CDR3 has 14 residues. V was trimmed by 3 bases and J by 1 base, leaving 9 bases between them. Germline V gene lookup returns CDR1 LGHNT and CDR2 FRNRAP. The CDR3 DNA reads TGTGCTAGTGGTTTCGGGACATCCCAAGAGACCCAGTACTTC. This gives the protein CASGFGTSQETQYF.

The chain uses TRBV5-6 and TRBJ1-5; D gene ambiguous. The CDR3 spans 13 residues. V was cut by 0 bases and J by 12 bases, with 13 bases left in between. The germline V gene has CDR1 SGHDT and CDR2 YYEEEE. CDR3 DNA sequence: TGTGCCAGCAGCTTGGTTTCGGGGTGGTACCAGCATTTT. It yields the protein CASSLVSGWYQHF. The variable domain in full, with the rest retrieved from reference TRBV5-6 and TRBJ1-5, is DAGVTQSPTHLIKTRGQQVTLRCSPKSGHDTVSWYQQALGQGPQFIFQYYEEEERQRGNFPDRFSGHQFPNYSSELNVNALLLGDSALYLCASSLVSGWYQHFGDGTRLSIL.

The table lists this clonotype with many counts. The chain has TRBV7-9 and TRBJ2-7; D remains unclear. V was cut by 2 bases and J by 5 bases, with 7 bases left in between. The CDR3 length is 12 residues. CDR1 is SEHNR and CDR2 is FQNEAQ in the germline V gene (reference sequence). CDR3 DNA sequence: TGTGCCAGCAGCTTATGGGAAAACGAGCAGTACTTC. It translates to CASSLWENEQYF.

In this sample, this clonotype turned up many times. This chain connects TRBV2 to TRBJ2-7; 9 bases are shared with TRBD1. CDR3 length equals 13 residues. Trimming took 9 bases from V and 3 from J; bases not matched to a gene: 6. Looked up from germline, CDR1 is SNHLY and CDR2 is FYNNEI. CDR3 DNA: TGTGCCAGTCGACAGGGGGATGGCTACGAGCAGTACTTC. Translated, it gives CASRQGDGYEQYF.

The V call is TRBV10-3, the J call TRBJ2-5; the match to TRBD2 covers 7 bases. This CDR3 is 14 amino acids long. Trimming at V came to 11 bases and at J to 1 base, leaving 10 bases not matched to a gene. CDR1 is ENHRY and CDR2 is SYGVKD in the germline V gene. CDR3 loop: CASTETSPQETQYF. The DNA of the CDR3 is TGTGCCTCCACTGAGACTAGCCCCCAAGAGACCCAGTACTTC.

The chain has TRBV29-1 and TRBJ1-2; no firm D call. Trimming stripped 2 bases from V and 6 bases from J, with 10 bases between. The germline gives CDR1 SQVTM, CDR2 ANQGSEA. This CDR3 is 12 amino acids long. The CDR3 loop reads CSVEYTGDGYTF. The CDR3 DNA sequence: TGCAGCGTTGAATACACCGGGGATGGCTACACCTTC.